A single T cell receptor (beta chain) is shown here with its context. No cognate antigen has been identified for it. Nothing much larger sits one base from this clone, and base qualities are not available. This record comes from a study of blood T cell repertoires in COVID-19 (dated by TCRdb to the early 2020s). Turning to the overall study: Collaborator samples came from the United States, Italy and Spain and covered acute and convalescent phases of COVID-19. The samples were drawn from two sources: the first 160 participants of the ongoing ImmuneRACE study, and fewer than 1,500 subjects contributed by 6 global collaborators. The dataset comprised deeply sampled blood TCRbeta repertoires from subjects exposed to, actively infected with, or recovered from COVID-19. A freely available public database, intended as a resource for researchers studying the immune response to SARS-CoV-2, is where the repertoires were released. Nearly every sample came with metadata listing a de-identified subject ID, COVID-19 status, age in years and sex. HLA class I and class II types, where available, came from metadata supplied by the sample provider rather than from assay-based typing. The material from the prospective study consisted of cDNA or gDNA derived from T cells, B-cell-depleted T cells, or PBMCs. The investigation overall reported the following: How much clinical and demographic metadata was included differed by source and by participant, and the metadata was provided uncurated.

The junction shows trimming of 2 bases on V and 8 bases on J, plus 13 bases between the germline ends. From the germline V gene, CDR1 is SGHRS and CDR2 is YFSETQ. Counted from cysteine to phenylalanine, this CDR3 has 14 amino acids. The entry retains the CDR3 DNA only, 42 bases that are in frame from base 1. The immunoSEQ Assay, a bias-controlled multiplex PCR, was used to amplify TCRbeta CDR3 regions from genomic DNA. The original methods were these. The number of nucleated cells in each sample was estimated by amplification of reference gene primers within the assay. Sequence reads were collapsed and filtered to measure the absolute abundance of every unique TCRbeta CDR3 rearrangement. Productive Simpson clonality was computed per sample as the square root of Simpson's diversity index over productive rearrangements. TCRdb retrieved this table from immuneACCESS and kept in-frame rearrangements only. Not all clones are present; in checked studies, unresolved V genes account for under half, and no reason is known for the remainder. The V and J calls and clone size are taken from that table; D and trimming were inferred from the DNA. The sample table contains 250,000 to 300,000 clones; only one count was recorded for roughly 90% of them. Clones ranked in the top ten supply 2.2% of the sample.

Whole blood was collected in K2EDTA tubes by collaborating institutions according to the institutions' own protocols. For TCRbeta analysis, collaborators shipped samples as frozen whole blood, isolated PBMCs, or DNA extracted from either of those sample types. The sample consisted of peripheral blood. The source is a man aged 50 to 59 with acute or convalescent COVID-19. The chain uses TRBV5-1 and TRBJ1-4; matching of 6 bases hints at TRBD1 as the D gene. DNA sequence: TGCGCCAGCAGCTTACAGGGCCTAGGCGAAAAACTGTTTTTT. This is translated as CASSLQGLGEKLFF.